This T cell receptor beta chain was profiled in a study of tumor-infiltrating lymphocytes in primary liver carcinoma. Findings and limits, study-wide: Blood's top-250-clone fraction was significantly lower than that of tumors (p = 0.039). Tumor-adjacent and tumor-blood pairs shared a smaller degree of overlap than tumor region pairs.

The CDR3 contains 15 residues. V lost 4 bases and J lost 4; bases outside the gene matches: 6. The germline CDR1 and CDR2 sequences are SQVTM and ANQGSEA. From unsorted bulk tissue weighing about 18-30 mg, DNA and RNA were co-extracted. Each tumor had five separate regions sampled. TCR beta cDNA was reverse-transcribed from roughly 520 ng of total RNA. The reaction used a constant-region primer and ProtoScript II reverse transcriptase. Construction of TCR beta libraries relied on three successive nested multiplex PCR rounds employing slightly modified ARM-PCR. Rounds one and two of PCR, each of 10 cycles, were primed with TRBV1-TRBV30 forward primers and a C-beta reverse primer. TCRdb used MiXCR to reprocess the multiplex PCR reads, holding one entry per CDR3 protein. The sample lists roughly 120,000 distinct CDR3 sequences, around 64% occurring once. This clonotype was seen many times. As yet, its antigen is unknown.

The chain employs TRBV29-1 and TRBJ2-3; 12 nucleotides line up with TRBD2. The clonotype comes from an older woman with primary liver carcinoma and hepatitis B virus infection. Sequenced: liver tumor tissue from sampling region 3. Regarding subset: tumor region T3, left-lateral pole. DNA for the CDR3: TGCAGCGTTGCGACTAGCGGGAGTGGGGCAGATACGCAGTATTTT. It translates to CSVATSGSGADTQYF.